These 12 T cell receptor beta chains came from one sample sequenced in a study of glioma-infiltrating T cells. TCR alpha and beta CDR3 regions were amplified from RNA using iRepertoire nested multiplex PCR. TCRdb called the multiplex PCR reads again in MiXCR, with one record for every CDR3 protein. The sample holds about 110,000 distinct CDR3 sequences, approximately 26% seen once. The material sequenced was glioma tissue, nonneoplastic brain tissue, or PBMCs (not recorded which). The receptors were gathered from a human donor with low-grade glioma or glioblastoma, undergoing nonglioma brain surgery, or in good health (not recorded which).

This clonotype was detected only a few times. A much larger clone differs by one base, so this may be a read error. This sequence joins TRBV12-3 or TRBV12-4 and TRBJ2-1, with 8 bases lining up with TRBD1. This CDR3 comprises 15 residues. Trimming cost V 5 bases and J 11 bases; bases outside gene matches: 14. The CDR3 region is CASSVDGQGKNKQFF. CDR3 coding DNA: TGTGCCAGCAGTGTTGACGGACAGGGAAAGAATAAGCAGTTCTTC.

This clonotype has ten or more counts. This sequence joins TRBV20-1 and TRBJ2-7; D gene ambiguous. Germline V gene data show CDR1 as DFQATT and CDR2 as SNEGSKA (reference sequence). V gave up 3 bases and J gave up 2 bases, with 8 bases separating them. The CDR3 consists of 12 residues. The CDR3: CSASSSTYEQYF. The CDR3 coding sequence is TGCAGTGCTAGTTCCTCAACCTACGAGCAGTACTTC.

In regard to this clonotype: A junction end diverges from the germline sequence, so it may reflect a read error. The chain recombines TRBV29-1 with TRBJ1-1; D gene unclear. There are 12 residues in the CDR3. The germline V gene has CDR1 SQVTM and CDR2 ANQGSEA. The CDR3 spells CTVGRGNTEAFF. The CDR3, as DNA: TGCACCGTTGGACGTGGGAACACTGAAGCTTTCTTT.

This clonotype appeared many times. The gene calls are TRBV10-3 and TRBJ1-1; no clear D gene. Germline V gene data show CDR1 as ENHRY and CDR2 as SYGVKD. This CDR3 comprises 13 residues. Trimming took off 3 bases at V and 5 bases at J, with 10 bases between the two ends. The CDR3 bases are TGTGCCATCAGTGAAAGGGAGGAAACTGAAGCTTTCTTT. Translated: CAISEREETEAFF.

This clonotype was recorded at least ten times. This sequence joins TRBV7-9 and TRBJ2-1, with D possibly matching TRBD2 (7 bases). V dropped 5 bases and J dropped 2 bases, with 22 bases sitting between them. Germline V CDR1 and CDR2: SEHNR, FQNEAQ (reference sequence). The CDR3 length is 18 residues. The CDR3 bases are TGTGCCAGCAGCACCCAGAGGGGGGGCGTCAGGGCCTACAATGAGCAGTTCTTC. This sequence encodes CASSTQRGGVRAYNEQFF.

Comments on this clonotype: One end of the junction is discordant with germline, which a read error may explain. The chain is built from TRBV20-1 and TRBJ2-3; D possibly corresponds to TRBD2 (5 bases). This CDR3 is built from 12 residues. Germline CDR1 reads DFQATT; CDR2 reads SNEGSKA (reference sequence). Here the CDR3 reads CSARRGTDAQYF. The CDR3 DNA reads as TGCAGCGCCCGTCGGGGTACAGATGCGCAGTATTTT.

Details on this clonotype: No conserved phenylalanine or tryptophan is present at the end of the CDR3, so a read error is the likely explanation. The chain has TRBV7-2 and TRBJ1-5; weak D call: TRBD1 (5 bases). Germline assignment: CDR1 SGHTA and CDR2 FQGNSA. CDR3 length: 18 residues. Trimming removed 6 bases at V and 0 bases at J, with 21 bases between. Written as DNA, the CDR3 is TGTGCCAGCAGGTTAAAGAGGGCGGGGGAATCTAGCAATCAGCCCCAGCATTCT. This sequence encodes CASRLKRAGESSNQPQHS.

With respect to this clonotype: The missing conserved phenylalanine or tryptophan at the end of this CDR3 makes a read error likely. This CDR3 is CSAEGNTEAFH. DNA of the CDR3: TGCAGTGCCGAGGGGAACACTGAAGCTTTCCAT. The genes are TRBV20-1 and TRBJ1-1; no definite D call. The V end lost 6 bases, the J end lost 1 base, and 6 bases lay between the germline ends. The length of the CDR3 is 11 residues. From germline, CDR1 is DFQATT and CDR2 SNEGSKA (reference sequence).

This clonotype was detected ten times or more. V usage is TRBV2 and J usage is TRBJ2-3; tentative D call: TRBD2 (7 bases). Trimming pared 4 bases from V and 4 bases from J, leaving 21 bases between. Germline V gene sequence: CDR1 SNHLY, CDR2 FYNNEI. The CDR3 is made up of 17 amino acids. CDR3 loop: CASSGRRGRALADTQYF. Here the CDR3 DNA reads TGTGCCAGCAGTGGCAGAAGGGGGAGGGCCCTAGCAGATACGCAGTATTTT.

The chain couples TRBV10-3 to TRBJ1-1; no reliable D call. V gave up 4 bases and J gave up 0 bases, with 6 bases separating them. Per the germline V gene, CDR1 is ENHRY and CDR2 is SYGVKD. There are 13 residues in the CDR3. The CDR3 region has the DNA TGTGCCATCAGTGGGGCGATGAACACTGAAGCTTTCTTT. This gives the protein CAISGAMNTEAFF.

V gene TRBV6-2 or TRBV6-3 combines with J gene TRBJ2-7; 9 nucleotides line up with TRBD1. The CDR3 has 15 residues. CDR1 MNHEY and CDR2 SVGEGT come from the germline V gene. Trimming took 9 bases from V and 4 from J; bases not matched to a gene: 13. The CDR3 spells CARSIGTGLSYEQYF. The CDR3 DNA is TGTGCCAGAAGTATCGGGACAGGGTTGTCATACGAGCAGTACTTC.

This clonotype was found many times. The gene calls are TRBV27 and TRBJ1-1; D not resolved. There are 13 residues in the CDR3. Trimming pared 5 bases from V and 5 bases from J, leaving 12 bases between. The germline gives CDR1 MNHEY, CDR2 SMNVEV (reference sequence). CDR3 nucleotide sequence: TGTGCCAGCAGTGCACGGCCGAGTACTGAAGCTTTCTTT. Translated, it gives CASSARPSTEAFF.